These 15 T cell receptor beta chains came from one sample sequenced in a study of vaccination and CD4 T cells after COVID-19 (dated by TCRdb to 2021 to 2024). The library relied on PCR. The sequencer was an Illumina iSeq 100. DNA from cultured CD4+ T cells underwent TCR sequencing with the Oncomine TCR Beta short-read assay at the Johns Hopkins FTIC core. Through fastp at Q25 and MiXCR, TCRdb rebuilt clones from the public reads, retaining in-frame beta chains. Every distinct CDR3 protein forms one entry, paired with its most common genes and DNA. In all, the sample holds under 20,000 distinct CDR3 sequences, and about 46% of those were seen once. The ten largest clonotypes hold 4.5% to 7% of the sample. The sample's treatment or condition, from its label and the paper: roughly ten-day PBMC culture with coronavirus spike peptide pools or control peptides (ViraFEST assay). For these receptors, no antigen is known.

Sequenced material: CD4+ T cells from blood, cultured in vitro, taken before SARS-CoV-2 vaccination. The receptors were gathered from a human donor who had recovered from COVID-19.

This clonotype has a handful of counts. The chain recombines TRBV20-1 with TRBJ1-2; D call uncertain. This CDR3 spans 11 amino acids. Germline V gives CDR1 DFQATT, CDR2 SNEGSKA (reference sequence). Trimming stripped 2 bases from V and 2 bases from J, with 3 bases between. CDR3 coding DNA: TGCAGTGCTAGATCGAACTATGGCTACACCTTC. Translation: CSARSNYGYTF.

The chain joins TRBV20-1 to TRBJ2-1; D is ambiguous. Germline-derived CDR1 and CDR2 are DFQATT and SNEGSKA (reference sequence). Trimming shortened V by 3 bases and J by 1 base, and 13 bases separated the two germline ends. This CDR3 contains 15 residues. The CDR3 sequence is CSASGPDTSYNEQFF. The DNA for the CDR3 is TGCAGTGCTAGCGGGCCGGATACTTCCTACAATGAGCAGTTCTTC.

A few counts support this clonotype. V gene TRBV20-1 combines with J gene TRBJ2-7; D is uncertain. Germline V gives CDR1 DFQATT, CDR2 SNEGSKA (reference sequence). The CDR3 consists of 10 residues. V lost 6 bases and J lost 6, with 9 bases in between. CDR3 DNA: TGCAGTGCCCCTGATCCCGAGCAGTACTTC. The encoded protein is CSAPDPEQYF.

The gene calls are TRBV20-1 and TRBJ2-7, with TRBD1 identical over 7 bases. Per germline, CDR1 DFQATT and CDR2 SNEGSKA (reference sequence). CDR3 size: 13 residues. V lost 6 bases and J lost 2; bases outside the gene matches: 7. In DNA form, the CDR3 reads TGCAGTGCCCGAAAAGGGGGCCCCTACGAGCAGTACTTC. Amino acids: CSARKGGPYEQYF.

This clonotype turned up a few times. J is TRBJ2-7 and V is TRBV7-9; D possibly uses TRBD1 or TRBD2 (5 bases each). This CDR3 is 16 amino acids long. Trimming took off 1 base at V and 5 bases at J, with 18 bases between the two ends. Germline values: CDR1 SEHNR, CDR2 FQNEAQ (reference sequence). This CDR3 is CASSLVSGTMGNEQYF. The CDR3 nucleotides are TGTGCCAGCAGCTTAGTATCCGGGACGATGGGGAACGAGCAGTACTTC.

The gene calls are TRBV19 and TRBJ1-6; 8 positions agree with TRBD1. The CDR3 runs to 13 residues. Looked up from germline, CDR1 is LNHDA and CDR2 is SQIVND (reference sequence). Trimming took 6 bases from V and 9 from J; bases not matched to a gene: 4. The CDR3 nucleotides are TGTGCCAGTAGAGACAGGGGAGCTTCACCCCTCCACTTT. This codes for CASRDRGASPLHF.

This clonotype came up a few times. DNA of the CDR3: TGCAGTGCTACCCGACTAGCGGGGGTGTCCTACGAGCAGTACTTC. It specifies CSATRLAGVSYEQYF. The rearrangement links TRBV20-1 to TRBJ2-7; TRBD2 agrees at 12 bases. Per germline, CDR1 DFQATT and CDR2 SNEGSKA (reference sequence). The CDR3 spans 15 residues. Trimming cost V 4 bases and J 1 base; bases outside gene matches: 5.

The chain employs TRBV12-3 or TRBV12-4 and TRBJ2-7; possibly TRBD1 for D (5 bases). V was shortened by 0 bases and J by 10 bases, with 10 bases between the two germline ends. The CDR3 is 12 amino acids. The CDR3 loop reads CASSLAMGRQYF. Written as DNA, the CDR3 is TGTGCCAGCAGTTTAGCGATGGGGCGACAGTACTTC.

The chain joins TRBV7-9 to TRBJ1-1, with 7 positions matching TRBD1. The V gene's germline CDR1 is SEHNR and CDR2 FQNEAQ (reference sequence). This CDR3 region has 16 residues. The junction had 10 bases not matched to a gene; V was cut back by 5 bases and J by 1 base. CDR3 in amino acids: CASSPGQGGWNTEAFF. The CDR3, as DNA: TGTGCCAGCAGCCCTGGGCAGGGGGGGTGGAACACTGAAGCTTTCTTT.

V is TRBV7-2 and J is TRBJ2-1, with D unclear. The ends were cut back, 1 base at V and 8 bases at J, with 9 bases in the middle. CDR3 length: 13 residues. Germline V gene lookup returns CDR1 SGHTA and CDR2 FQGNSA. The CDR3 DNA is TGTGCCAGCAGCTTAGATTCTGTGGATGAGCAGTTCTTC. Its protein is CASSLDSVDEQFF. Full variable domain (missing parts from reference TRBV7-2 and TRBJ2-1): GAGVSQSPSNKVTEKGKDVELRCDPISGHTALYWYRQSLGQGLEFLIYFQGNSAPDKSGLPSDRFSAERTGGSVSTLTIQRTQQEDSAVYLCASSLDSVDEQFFGPGTRLTVL.

The V call is TRBV5-1, the J call TRBJ2-3; D is undetermined. The CDR3 runs 14 residues. The germline V gene encodes CDR1 SGHRS and CDR2 YFSETQ. V was shortened by 0 bases and J by 3 bases, with 8 bases between the two germline ends. The CDR3 here is CASSLAVGTDTQYF. In DNA, the CDR3 is TGCGCCAGCAGCTTGGCGGTAGGAACAGATACGCAGTATTTT. Combining the CDR3 with reference TRBV5-1 and TRBJ2-3 gives the whole variable domain KAGVTQTPRYLIKTRGQQVTLSCSPISGHRSVSWYQQTPGQGLQFLFEYFSETQRNKGNFPGRFSGRQFSNSRSEMNVSTLELGDSALYLCASSLAVGTDTQYFGPGTRLTVL.

This rearrangement joins TRBV5-4 to TRBJ1-1; 7 bases line up with TRBD1. Germline V gene data show CDR1 as SGHNT and CDR2 as YYREEE (reference sequence). Trimming removed 0 bases from V and 4 bases from J; junction bases left unmatched: 9. This CDR3 region has 16 residues. The CDR3 is CASSLDGRAGGTEAFF. The CDR3 nucleotides are TGTGCCAGCAGCTTGGATGGTAGGGCAGGGGGCACTGAAGCTTTCTTT.

This rearrangement joins TRBV12-3 or TRBV12-4 to TRBJ2-7, with 9 bases aligning to TRBD1. This CDR3 contains 14 residues. V trimming: 4 bases; J trimming: 5 bases; junction bases outside the gene matches: 6. The CDR3 nucleotides are TGTGCCAGCAGTTGGGGGACAGGGAGCAACGAGCAGTACTTC. Translation: CASSWGTGSNEQYF.

The J gene is TRBJ2-3, the V gene TRBV28; 10 bases line up with TRBD2. The V gene's germline CDR1 is MDHEN and CDR2 SYDVKM. Unmatched junction bases numbered 5, after V lost 5 bases and J lost 3 bases. The length of the CDR3 is 15 residues. CDR3 protein: CASSEGLARTDTQYF. The CDR3, as DNA: TGTGCCAGCAGTGAGGGACTAGCGAGAACAGATACGCAGTATTTT. The complete variable domain, with remaining parts taken from reference TRBV28 and TRBJ2-3, reads DVKVTQSSRYLVKRTGEKVFLECVQDMDHENMFWYRQDPGLGLRLIYFSYDVKMKEKGDIPEGYSVSREKKERFSLILESASTNQTSMYLCASSEGLARTDTQYFGPGTRLTVL.

The gene calls are TRBV7-2 and TRBJ2-1; maybe TRBD1 (5 bases). The CDR3 is 15 residues long. V was cut by 5 bases and J by 6 bases, with 17 bases left in between. Germline CDR1 SGHTA, CDR2 FQGNSA. The CDR3 DNA reads TGTGCCAGCAGCCCTCTGGGCAGAAGGGGCAATGAGCAGTTCTTC. It is translated as CASSPLGRRGNEQFF.